This T cell receptor (beta chain) was obtained from a study of T cells in Graves' hyperthyroidism and ophthalmopathy (dated by TCRdb to the late 2010s). Regarding the study in general: Peripheral blood was sampled at the time of initial diagnosis, prior to any treatment. A discovery cohort of roughly 100 patients, fewer than 50 with Graves' ophthalmopathy and 55 to 60 with stable Graves' hyperthyroidism, was used to find distinguishing TCR V-J signatures. According to the paper, TCR Vbeta CDR3 sequencing was carried out on about 140 peripheral blood samples, which came from fewer than 50 ophthalmopathy, fewer than 80 hyperthyroidism and roughly 17 progressor patients. The 95 to 100 discovery patients were randomly divided into training and test sets at a 7:3 ratio. An independent validation cohort of fewer than 20 hyperthyroidism patients and roughly 16 patients who later progressed to ophthalmopathy tested prospective prediction of ophthalmopathy. Once sampling was done, hyperthyroidism patients were given methimazole at a starting dose of 30 mg daily, whereas ophthalmopathy patients were given high-dose intravenous methylprednisolone. Thyroid tissue and blood T-cell repertoires from about six Graves' hyperthyroidism patients were also compared in the study.

The hyperthyroidism patients were between 18 and 65 years old and newly diagnosed, with a disease duration of less than 2 months. Exclusion was applied to patients with uncontrolled infections, other autoimmune diseases, pregnancy or lactation. Diagnoses relied on clinical symptoms, serum thyroxine and TRAb, thyroid ultrasound and orbital computed tomography. For progressor patients, blood was drawn at the first diagnosis of hyperthyroidism, before any ophthalmopathy symptoms had appeared. Ficoll-Paque density gradient centrifugation was used to isolate PBMCs from 10 ml of fresh peripheral blood. Patients classed as progressors first received a Graves' hyperthyroidism diagnosis and then went on to develop ophthalmopathy during follow-up. Total RNA was extracted with Trizol reagent, and quality was checked on an Agilent 2100 Bioanalyzer. This clonotype has just a few counts. There is no known antigen for this receptor. No base quality information exists; no much larger clone differs at one position.

Amplification of TCR beta CDR3 regions was carried out from RNA transcripts. A first-round RT-PCR of the TCR CDR3 used the HTBI primer set with the Qiagen OneStep RT-PCR kit. Libraries were constructed in a second round of multiplex PCR, after which size selection and purification were performed. Paired-end sequencing of the libraries was performed with 100 bp reads on an Illumina HiSeq2000. The paper's data handling went like this. SOAPnuke was used to process the raw data, with reads discarded if the reads contained adapters or uncalled bases, had a mean Phred below 15, or lacked an exact constant-primer or identifier match. COPE v1.2.5 was used to merge the high-quality paired reads, and each unique nucleotide sequence was defined as a clonotype. Clonotypes were aligned to IMGT TRBV, TRBD and TRBJ reference segments using MiTCR v1.1. Only V-J combinations with frequency above 0.0001, covering 99% to 99.2% of repertoires, were analysed. A TCS score was defined as the ratio of F50 (clonal expansion) to E x V (chaos), with BLOSUM62-based TCRdist applied between CDR3 peptides within each V-J. Welch's t-statistics and random forest reduced around 550 V-J features to roughly 13, which were used in a naive Bayes classifier (R e1071). In-frame beta chains were kept once TCRdb had trimmed the public reads at Q25 with fastp and called clones with MiXCR. Rows are combined by CDR3 protein, so each entry shows the most common genes and DNA. These V and J calls rely on TCRdb rather than the paper's analysis. Present in this sample are around 350,000 distinct CDR3 sequences, about 18% of which were seen just once. In total, the top ten clones hold 30% to 40% of the sample.

CDR1 and CDR2 (LNHDA, SQIVND) derive from the germline V gene (reference sequence). Germline trimming amounts to 5 bases on V and 2 bases on J, with 8 as the count of junction bases outside the gene matches. The CDR3, from cysteine to phenylalanine, totals 16 residues. Left in the record is the CDR3 DNA by itself, 48 bases read in frame from the first base. Paper-wide results and their limitations: Most expanded thyroid clonotypes (frequency above 0.001) were also detected in blood, a finding suggesting that blood repertoires may reflect thyroid immune responses. A 13 V-J signature model separated ophthalmopathy from stable hyperthyroidism, with about 90% sensitivity and around 84% specificity in cross-validation and 80%/75% in testing. Sample size was not statistically predetermined, and blinding of investigators to group allocation was not performed. In validation, the model predicted progression to ophthalmopathy a median of roughly six months before onset, with 70% to 71% sensitivity and about 72% specificity.

The chain is made from TRBV19 and TRBJ2-3, and 9 junction bases match TRBD2. The receptor comes from a woman aged 25 to 39 with Graves' hyperthyroidism that later progressed to Graves' ophthalmopathy. Sequences were obtained from blood. The CDR3 protein is CASSRLAGLHTDTQYF. The base sequence is TGTGCCAGTAGTCGTCTAGCGGGGCTTCACACAGATACGCAGTATTTT.